This TCR beta chain came from a study of cytomegalovirus exposure and HLA in healthy donors. Broader study findings: Specificity of three CMV-associated chains for CMV antigens was verified in vitro. While the bulk of TCR sequences proved rare, some public TCRs turned up in many donors. It was approximately 150 TCR beta chains that were listed as cytomegalovirus-associated. High specificity and sensitivity for cytomegalovirus status were reported for the classifier.

As regards this clone: Its antigen is currently unknown.

CDR1 and CDR2 (germline): SGHKS, YYEKEE (reference sequence). V was shortened by 4 bases and J by 2 bases, with 13 bases between the two germline ends. The CDR3 is 15 amino acids. The method was immunoSEQ multiplex PCR; TCRdb's version includes in-frame clones alone and lacks a portion of them. The sample contains a few hundred thousand clones, approximately 88% of which appear only once. Sequencing used PBMCs. The chain links TRBV5-5 to TRBJ2-1, with D perhaps matching TRBD2 (5 bases). The source is a woman under 40 in good health and CMV-seropositive. This CDR3 reads CASSATGNPYNEQFF. CDR3 nucleotide sequence: TGTGCCAGCAGCGCTACGGGGAACCCCTACAATGAGCAGTTCTTC.